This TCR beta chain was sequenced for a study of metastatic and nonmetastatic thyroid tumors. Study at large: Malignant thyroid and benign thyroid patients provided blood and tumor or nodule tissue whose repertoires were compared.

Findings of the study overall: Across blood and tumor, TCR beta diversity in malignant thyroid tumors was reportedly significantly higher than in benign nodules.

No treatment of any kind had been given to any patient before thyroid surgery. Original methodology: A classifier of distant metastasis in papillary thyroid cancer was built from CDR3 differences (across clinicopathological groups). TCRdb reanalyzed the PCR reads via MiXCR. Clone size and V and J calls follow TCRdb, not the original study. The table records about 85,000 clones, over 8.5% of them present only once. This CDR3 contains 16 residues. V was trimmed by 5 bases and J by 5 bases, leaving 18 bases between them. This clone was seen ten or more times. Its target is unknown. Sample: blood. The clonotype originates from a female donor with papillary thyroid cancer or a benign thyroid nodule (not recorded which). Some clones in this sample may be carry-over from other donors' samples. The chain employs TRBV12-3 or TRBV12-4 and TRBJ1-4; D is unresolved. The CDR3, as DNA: TGTGCCAGCAGTCCACTTCCGGGCCGAAGGAATGAAAAACTGTTTTTT. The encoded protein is CASSPLPGRRNEKLFF.